This T cell receptor (beta chain) originates from a study of blood T cell repertoires in COVID-19. About the study: The analysed material was cDNA or gDNA that came from T cells, B-cell-depleted T cells, or PBMCs.

The germline V gene has CDR1 SGHVS and CDR2 FQNEAQ. The CDR3 consists of 15 residues. V was pared by 5 bases and J by 2 bases, with 3 bases of the junction left unmatched. In the original analysis: Estimation of nucleated cell counts was performed using reference gene primer amplification. Here immunoSEQ multiplex PCR was the method, and the copy in TCRdb shows in-frame clones only, minus some. V and J calls and clone size are given by that table; D and trimming were obtained from the DNA. The sample yields about 230,000 clones, 75% to 90% seen once. This receptor was obtained from a man aged 25-45 years with COVID-19, enrolled during active disease. The source material was peripheral blood. J is TRBJ1-5 and V is TRBV7-8, with 10 bases fitting TRBD1. CDR3 nucleotide sequence: TGTGCCAGCAGCGGAGGGACAGGGGGCAATCAGCCCCAGCATTTT. Translation: CASSGGTGGNQPQHF.